This is a list of T cell receptor beta chains from one sample in a study of blood T cell repertoires in COVID-19. This table comes from immunoSEQ multiplex PCR, and its TCRdb copy is limited to in-frame clones, with some not included. The sample shows just over 650,000 clones, 80% to 90% of them seen only once. The material sequenced was peripheral blood. The origin of the receptors is a woman aged 18-30 years with acute or convalescent COVID-19. The CDR3 runs from the conserved cysteine through the conserved F or W. D genes are given only for firm matches. Rows give clone size only sometimes, using once, few, many, or a class for an expanded clone.

>TRBV5-1|.|.|TRBJ2-7
TGCGCCAGCAGCTTGGGACAGAACTACGAGCAGTACTTC
CASSLGQNYEQYF
>TRBV29-1|.|.|TRBJ1-2
TGCAGCGACGTACTCAGGGATAACTATGGCTACACCTTC
CSDVLRDNYGYTF
>TRBV7-2|TRBD1|.|TRBJ1-6
TGTGCCAGCAGCCTTGGACAGGGGGAGTACGCACCCCTCCACTTT
CASSLGQGEYAPLHF
>TRBV7-9|TRBD2|once|TRBJ2-7
TGTGCCAGCAGCCTACCCGTCCTAGCGGGGGCTGTTTACGAGCAGTACTTC
CASSLPVLAGAVYEQYF
>TRBV4-1|TRBD2|.|TRBJ2-7
TGCGCCAGCAGCCAGGCCATGGGGGGGACCCACTACGAGCAGTACTTC
CASSQAMGGTHYEQYF
>TRBV28|.|.|TRBJ2-2
TGTGCCAGCAGTTTCCCAGGGGTGAACACCGGGGAGCTGTTTTTT
CASSFPGVNTGELFF
>TRBV4-3|.|once|TRBJ1-3
TGCGCCAGCAGCCAAGGGCCGGGTTATGGAAACACCATATATTTT
CASSQGPGYGNTIYF
>TRBV3-1/TRBV3-2|.|.|TRBJ1-6
TGTGCCAGCAGCCTGAGGGGGGGAGCCTCACCCCTCCACTTT
CASSLRGGASPLHF
>TRBV15|.|.|TRBJ1-5
TGTGCCACCAGCAGAGCCGTAAAGAGGTATCAGCCCCAGCATTTT
CATSRAVKRYQPQHF
>TRBV25-1|.|.|TRBJ2-5
TGTGCCAGCAGTGAATACAGATCGGGCCAAGAGACCCAGTACTTC
CASSEYRSGQETQYF
>TRBV6-5|TRBD1|.|TRBJ1-1
TGTGCCAGCATCCCCTCCCCAGGGGGAACGGGTGAAGCTTTCTTT
CASIPSPGGTGEAFF
>TRBV3-1/TRBV3-2|.|.|TRBJ1-1
TGTGCCAGCAGCCGAGGGGGAAACACTGAAGCTTTCTTT
CASSRGGNTEAFF
>TRBV5-1|TRBD1|.|TRBJ1-1
TGCGCCAGCAGCCCCATGGGAAGGGACAGGGGCAGGAACACTGAAGCTTTCTTT
CASSPMGRDRGRNTEAFF
>TRBV3-1/TRBV3-2|.|.|TRBJ1-1
TGTGCCAGCACAGGGGCGGCCGAGGCCACTGAAGCTTTCTTT
CASTGAAEATEAFF
>TRBV7-9|.|.|TRBJ1-4
TGTGCCAGCAGCCCCGGACAGCCAACTAATGAAAAACTGTTTTTT
CASSPGQPTNEKLFF
>TRBV7-9|.|.|TRBJ1-3
TGTGCCAGTAACCCTGGGGGCCGAGACTCTGGAAACACCATATATTTT
CASNPGGRDSGNTIYF
>TRBV7-3|.|.|TRBJ2-3
TGTGCCAGCAGCCCCCTCGGGGGGCCTCCCATCACAGATACGCAGTATTTT
CASSPLGGPPITDTQYF
>TRBV14|.|.|TRBJ2-2
TGTGCCAGCAGTCCTCTAGCCGTCCTCGGGGAGCTGTTTTTT
CASSPLAVLGELFF
>TRBV7-2|.|.|TRBJ2-1
TGTGCCAGCAGCTTAACAAGGGGCAATGAGCAGTTCTTC
CASSLTRGNEQFF
>TRBV5-6|.|.|TRBJ2-7
TGTGCCAGCAGCTTCTGGCAGATAAACTACGAGCAGTACTTC
CASSFWQINYEQYF
>TRBV7-2|.|.|TRBJ2-3
TGTGCCAGCAGCCTAATGAATAGCAATCCATGGGCAGATACGCAGTATTTT
CASSLMNSNPWADTQYF
>TRBV24-1|.|.|TRBJ1-5
TGTGCCACCAGTCAGGGGATAGCAAATCAGCCCCAGCATTTT
CATSQGIANQPQHF
>TRBV12-3/TRBV12-4|TRBD1|.|TRBJ1-5
TGTGCCAGCAACCCGGGACAGGGATTAACCCAGCATTTT
CASNPGQGLTQHF
>TRBV9|TRBD1|once|TRBJ2-2
TGTGCCAGCAGCCCCTGGACAGGGCCCGGGGAGCTGTTTTTT
CASSPWTGPGELFF
>TRBV6-2/TRBV6-3|TRBD1|.|TRBJ2-1
TGTGCCAGCAACCCTATCGAGGGGGCTAGCTCCCCCTGGGCCTACAATGAGCAGTTCTTC
CASNPIEGASSPWAYNEQFF
>TRBV27|.|once|TRBJ1-5
TGTGCCAGCAGTGGGACACAGTGGCAGCCCCAGCATTTT
CASSGTQWQPQHF
>TRBV29-1|TRBD1|.|TRBJ1-6
TGCAGCGCCAGAATGACAGGGAGCTCCTATAATTCACCCCTCCACTTT
CSARMTGSSYNSPLHF
>TRBV6-4|.|.|TRBJ1-6
TGTGCCAGCAGGGCCGGGGATGGGTCACCCCTCCACTTT
CASRAGDGSPLHF
>TRBV7-9|.|.|TRBJ1-2
TGTGCCAGCAGCACCTCAGGGTTTGGCTATGGCTACACCTTC
CASSTSGFGYGYTF
>TRBV2|.|.|TRBJ1-1
TGTGCCAGCAGGAGGCCCAACACTGAAGCTTTCTTT
CASRRPNTEAFF
>TRBV4-2|TRBD1|.|TRBJ2-3
TGTGCCAGCAGCCAAGAAGGACAGGTATTCACAGATACGCAGTATTTT
CASSQEGQVFTDTQYF
>TRBV3-1/TRBV3-2|TRBD2|.|TRBJ2-1
TGTGCCAGCAGCCCCACTAGCGGCTCCTACAATGAGCAGTTCTTC
CASSPTSGSYNEQFF
>TRBV12-3/TRBV12-4|.|.|TRBJ1-5
TGTGCCAGCAGTTTGGAGAAGCAGCCCCAGCATTTT
CASSLEKQPQHF
>TRBV19|TRBD2|.|TRBJ2-1
TGTGCCAGTAGATGGGGACTAGCGGGGTACAATGAGCAGTTCTTC
CASRWGLAGYNEQFF
>TRBV7-2|.|.|TRBJ1-6
TGTGCCAGCGGGGAGAGAGGAGCACCCCTCCACTTT
CASGERGAPLHF
>TRBV27|TRBD1|.|TRBJ2-2
TGTGCCAGCAGTAGGGACAGGGGGTCCGGGGAGCTGTTTTTT
CASSRDRGSGELFF
>TRBV18|.|.|TRBJ1-2
TGTGCCAGCTCACCGGCAGCGAACTATGGCTACACCTTC
CASSPAANYGYTF
>TRBV5-1|.|.|TRBJ2-5
TGCGCCAGCAGCCCTTTAGCGTTGGGCGAGACCCAGTACTTC
CASSPLALGETQYF
>TRBV6-5|.|.|TRBJ1-3
TGTGCCAGCAGCTATGGGGAGGCCGGAAACACCATATATTTT
CASSYGEAGNTIYF
>TRBV5-1|.|.|TRBJ2-7
TGCGCCAGCAGCTGGACCGCAGGGTCTCAGGGATACGAGCAGTACTTC
CASSWTAGSQGYEQYF
>TRBV29-1|.|.|TRBJ1-1
TGCAGCGTTGGGAGGGAAAAGGTCACTGAAGCTTTCTTT
CSVGREKVTEAFF
>TRBV27|TRBD2|.|TRBJ2-1
TGTGCCAGCAGTTCCGACACGGGGGGCAATGAGCAGTTCTTC
CASSSDTGGNEQFF
>TRBV6-5|.|.|TRBJ1-3
TGTGCCAGCTGTAAACTGTTTTTCTCTGGAAACACCATATATTTT
CASCKLFFSGNTIYF
>TRBV12-5|TRBD1|.|TRBJ1-6
TGTGCTAGTGGCGACGGACAGGGTGGTTCACCCCTCCACTTT
CASGDGQGGSPLHF
>TRBV24-1|.|.|TRBJ2-3
TGTGCCACCAGTTTTGGAAAGGGAGGCCCAGATACGCAGTATTTT
CATSFGKGGPDTQYF
>TRBV30|.|.|TRBJ1-1
TGTGCCTGGGTGAGTGAGGGTATGAACACTGAAGCTTTCTTT
CAWVSEGMNTEAFF
>TRBV11-2|TRBD2|.|TRBJ2-3
TGTGCCAGCAGCTTACTAGCGGGGGCCACAGATACGCAGTATTTT
CASSLLAGATDTQYF
>TRBV4-1|TRBD2|.|TRBJ2-7
TGCGCCAGCAGCCAAGATCTTGGGGGGACTAGCGTTTCCTACGAGCAGTACTTC
CASSQDLGGTSVSYEQYF
>TRBV7-6|TRBD1|.|TRBJ1-1
TGTGCCAGCAGCTTAGGGTATCGGACAGGGGAGGTTAGGAACACTGAAGCTTTCTTT
CASSLGYRTGEVRNTEAFF
>TRBV19|TRBD1|.|TRBJ1-2
TGTGCCAGTACCCCCCCCGGGACAGTTAAAAAGTGGGGCGGCTACACCTTC
CASTPPGTVKKWGGYTF